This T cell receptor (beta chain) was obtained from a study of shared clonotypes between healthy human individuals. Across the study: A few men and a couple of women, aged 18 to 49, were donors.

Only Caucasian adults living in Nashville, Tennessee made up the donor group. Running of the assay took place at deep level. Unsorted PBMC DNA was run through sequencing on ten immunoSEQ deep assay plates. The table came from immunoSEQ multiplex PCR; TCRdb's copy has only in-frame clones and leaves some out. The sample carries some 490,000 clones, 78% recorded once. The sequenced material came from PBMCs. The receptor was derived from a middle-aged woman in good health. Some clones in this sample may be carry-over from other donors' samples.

The CDR3 sequence is CASSLIKTSGRFEQFF. In nucleotides, the CDR3 is TGTGCCAGCAGCTTAATTAAGACTAGCGGGAGATTTGAGCAGTTCTTC. The rearrangement uses TRBV7-9 and TRBJ2-1, with TRBD2 identical over 12 bases. Germline loops: CDR1 SEHNR, CDR2 FQNEAQ (reference sequence). Losses at the gene ends were 2 bases for V and 9 bases for J; bases not matched to a gene: 8. This CDR3 comprises 16 residues.